The clone carrying this T cell receptor beta chain was seen only once. Its antigen is not known. Per the germline V gene, CDR1 is MDHEN and CDR2 is SYDVKM. The CDR3 is made up of 18 amino acids. V lost 1 base and J 0 bases, leaving 13 bases between the germline ends. The entry originates in a study of shared clonotypes between healthy human individuals. Study-wide results and caveats: The study found approximately 5% of naive CD4 clonotypes shared across a few donors.

Measured with immunoSEQ multiplex PCR; TCRdb has only the in-frame clones, and not every one. Among approximately 1,000,000 clones listed, approximately 80% were seen once. The chain couples TRBV28 to TRBJ2-6; tentatively, D is TRBD2 (6 bases). The receptor comes from a man aged 18 to 35 in good health. Some clones in this sample may be carry-over from other donors' samples. The source material was memory CD4+ T cells from PBMCs. Subset noted: CD45RA-negative fraction. This CDR3 reads CASSLSGLRSSGANVLTF. As DNA, the CDR3 is TGTGCCAGCAGTTTATCGGGACTGCGAAGCTCTGGGGCCAACGTCCTGACTTTC.